This TCR beta chain was found in a study of memory CD4+ T cells and cytomegalovirus serostatus (dated by TCRdb to the late 2010s). In the study overall: A total of some 33 healthy Belgian adults, of whom 9 were CMV seropositive and 24 were CMV seronegative, were included in the cohort. To replicate a published TCR-based CMV serostatus classifier, the study sequenced CD4+ memory TCRbeta repertoires from a Belgian cohort whose cytomegalovirus serostatus was known.

The Quick-DNA Microprep Kit was used to extract genomic DNA from the sorted cells. Amplification of TCRbeta DNA was done with the immunoSEQ hsTCRbeta kit, following the protocol from the manufacturer. TCRbeta libraries were sequenced on an Illumina MiSeq instrument. The authors' analysis ran thus. Following removal of out-of-frame sequences, 2 million to 2.5 million distinct TCRbeta sequences were retained, with an average of about 61,000 per individual. Each individual was scored using the number of around 180 previously reported CMV-associated TCRbeta sequences that the individual carried and the total number of productive distinct TCRbeta sequences. A beta-binomial model was reimplemented in Python, and random forests from scikit-learn, run with default parameters, were trained on data from the US cohort. Classifier performance on the Belgian cohort was summarized as median AUC with percentile confidence intervals over 10,000 bootstrap iterations. TCRdb's version of the immuneACCESS table is confined to in-frame rearrangements and falls short of the full clone set. An unresolved V gene accounts for under half of the shortfall where checked; the remainder is of unknown origin. From that table come the V and J calls and clone size; the DNA was used to work out D and trimming. The sample table lists approximately 65,000 clones, roughly three quarters of them with a count of one. Approximately 0.81% of the sample is held by the ten biggest clonotypes.

Single viable CD3+CD4+CD8-CD45RO+ cells were sorted as memory CD4+ T cells on a FACSAria II. CMV serostatus was assessed using a Roche Elecsys assay, by which serum IgG against CMV pp150, pp28, p38 and p52 was detected. Following thawing, total CD4+ T cells were enriched through positive selection using CD4 magnetic microbeads. The samples came from a different study that was designed specifically to examine the CD4+ T cell memory repertoire. Peripheral blood mononuclear cells were isolated and cryopreserved following standard operating procedures; serum was stored at -80 °C. Staining used CD3-PerCP (BW264/56), CD4-APC (RPA-T4), CD45RO-PE (UCHT1) and CD8-Pacific Orange (3B5) antibodies, with Sytox blue excluding non-viable cells. Concerning this clone itself: The antigen it recognizes is unknown. One base away there is no much larger clone; base qualities are not given.

V trim: 1 base; J trim: 4 bases; unmatched bases: 9. CDR1 and CDR2 (SNHLY, FYNNEI) derive from the germline V gene. From cysteine to phenylalanine, the CDR3 is 18 amino acids long. CDR3 DNA is the only sequence kept; it has 54 bases, read in frame from the first base. The study at large found these results: On the Belgian cohort, the classifier built on the original framework reached a median bootstrapped AUC of almost 0.96, with a 95% CI of 0.76-1.00. For predicting CMV serostatus, the median bootstrapped AUC was roughly 0.96 using the original framework and about 0.9 using a US-trained random forest. Of more than 150 previously reported CMV-associated TCRbeta sequences, 67 appeared in the CD4+ memory repertoires, each in one to five individuals. Only CD4+CD45RO+ memory cells were sequenced, in contrast to the original study, which included naive and memory CD4+ and CD8+ populations. The results were interpreted as suggesting that the CMV-associated TCR signature is mostly present in the CD4+ memory repertoire.

The receptor was isolated from an adult in good health and CMV-seronegative. The rearranged segments are TRBV2 and TRBJ2-2; TRBD2 aligns with 10 central bases. The sample consisted of memory CD4+ T cells from blood. The CDR3 amino acid sequence is: CASSEGVLAGFTTGELFF. In nucleotide form, the sequence is TGTGCCAGCAGTGAAGGGGTACTAGCGGGGTTTACCACCGGGGAGCTGTTTTTT. The full variable domain, with segments outside the CDR3 supplied by the reference TRBV2 and TRBJ2-2 proteins, appears as EPEVTQTPSHQVTQMGQEVILRCVPISNHLYFYWYRQILGQKVEFLVSFYNNEISEKSEIFDDQFSVERPDGSNFTLKIRSTKLEDSAMYFCASSEGVLAGFTTGELFFGEGSRLTVL.